Listed below are T cell receptor beta chains from one sample, sequenced in a study of blood T cell dynamics during melanoma immunotherapy. Assay used: immunoSEQ multiplex PCR; TCRdb lists only in-frame clones, some missing. This table holds 7,500 to 8,500 clones, more than 75% found once. The material sequenced was blood, taken from a patient treated with checkpoint blockade. The receptor source for this set is a human donor with melanoma. Both conserved end residues are part of each CDR3. The order of the fields is D gene, J gene, V gene, clone size, CDR3 DNA, CDR3 protein. The D gene is left open where the match is weak. The size entry is marked missing in some rows and otherwise reads once, few, many or a size class.

>TRBD1|TRBJ1-1|TRBV4-2|.
TGTGCCAGCAGCCAGGGACAGGGGTATCGCGAAGCTTTCTTT
CASSQGQGYREAFF
>.|TRBJ1-1|TRBV20-1|.
TGCAGTGCTCTACAGGGACAAGCTTTCTTT
CSALQGQAFF
>.|TRBJ2-1|TRBV6-4|.
TGTGCCAGCAGTGAGGGGCAGAATGAGCAGTTCTTC
CASSEGQNEQFF
>.|TRBJ1-2|TRBV9|.
TGTGCCAGCACTGGGACTCGGAACTATGGCTACACCTTC
CASTGTRNYGYTF
>TRBD1|TRBJ1-1|TRBV4-1|.
TGCGCCAGCACCTCCAAGGGAGGGGGCGGGAACCCCGAAGCTTTCTTT
CASTSKGGGGNPEAFF
>TRBD1|TRBJ1-2|TRBV7-2|.
TGTGCCAGCAGCTCACAGGGAGCTGGGCATCGAGGGGGCGGCTACACCTTC
CASSSQGAGHRGGGYTF
>.|TRBJ1-1|TRBV15|.
TGTGCCACCAGCAGAGATCGGTCGAATACTGAAGCTTTCTTT
CATSRDRSNTEAFF
>.|TRBJ2-2|TRBV5-1|.
TGCGCCAGCAGCTTGGACAGGAACACCGGGGAGCTGTTTTTT
CASSLDRNTGELFF
>TRBD1|TRBJ1-2|TRBV15|.
TGTGCCACCAGCAGAGGGGCCCGACAGGGGGTCCTTTTCGGCTACACCTTC
CATSRGARQGVLFGYTF
>.|TRBJ1-1|TRBV7-9|.
TGTGCCAGCAGCTTTGGCAGGGAGACTGAAGCTTTCTTT
CASSFGRETEAFF
>TRBD1|TRBJ2-7|TRBV27|.
TGTGCCAGCAGTTTCCGACAGGGGTACGAGCAGTACTTC
CASSFRQGYEQYF
>TRBD1|TRBJ1-3|TRBV7-2|once
TGTGCCAGCAGCTTAGACTCCGGACAGGGCTCTGGAAACACCATATATTTT
CASSLDSGQGSGNTIYF
>TRBD2|TRBJ2-7|TRBV25-1|.
TGTGCCAGCAGAGGACCGGGACTAGCGGGATACGAGCAGTACTTC
CASRGPGLAGYEQYF
>TRBD1|TRBJ2-7|TRBV29-1|once
TGCAGCGTTGGGGTAGGGGGACAGGGGGCTGGCGAGCAGTACTTC
CSVGVGGQGAGEQYF
>.|TRBJ1-1|TRBV29-1|.
TGCAGCGGCAGGGGATTGAACACTGAAGCTTTCTTT
CSGRGLNTEAFF
>.|TRBJ1-2|TRBV10-3|once
TGTGCCATCAGTGTCGAGGGAACCAACTATGGCTACACCTTC
CAISVEGTNYGYTF
>.|TRBJ1-2|TRBV7-3|.
TGTGCCAGCAGCCCGTCCCGGGACACATTCTATGGCTACACCTTC
CASSPSRDTFYGYTF
>.|TRBJ1-1|TRBV10-1|.
TGCGCCAGCAGACCGGGACAGAACACTGAAGCTTTCTTT
CASRPGQNTEAFF
>.|TRBJ1-1|TRBV5-6|.
TGTGCCAGCAGCTTGGCAGTCTGGAACACTGAAGCTTTCTTT
CASSLAVWNTEAFF
>.|TRBJ2-7|TRBV4-3|once
TGCGCCAGCAGCCCAGAGCTTGAGGGAATTACCCCCTACGAGCAGTACTTC
CASSPELEGITPYEQYF
>TRBD2|TRBJ2-1|TRBV7-8|.
TGTGCCAGCAGCTTTCCTCTAGCGGGAATCTACAATGAGCAGTTCTTC
CASSFPLAGIYNEQFF
>TRBD1|TRBJ2-7|TRBV4-1|.
TGCGCCAGCAGCCCCAGACAGGGGGACGAGCAGTACTTC
CASSPRQGDEQYF
>.|TRBJ2-1|TRBV6-5|.
TGTGCCAGCAGTCCTGGATTTTACAATGAGCAGTTCTTC
CASSPGFYNEQFF
>.|TRBJ1-6|TRBV7-3|few
TGTGCCAGCAGTCTAGGACAGACGCCTAATTCACCCCTCCACTTT
CASSLGQTPNSPLHF
>TRBD1|TRBJ1-2|TRBV19|.
TGTGCCAGTAGTACCGCCGAGACAGGGAGGTATGGCTACACCTTC
CASSTAETGRYGYTF
>.|TRBJ2-7|TRBV6-6|once
TGTGCCAGCAGCCGGGACACTGGATACGAGCAGTACTTC
CASSRDTGYEQYF
>TRBD1|TRBJ1-2|TRBV10-3|.
TGTGCCATCAGCGGGGACAGTCTTTATGGCTACACCTTC
CAISGDSLYGYTF
>.|TRBJ1-3|TRBV18|.
TGTGCCAGCTCACCACCAGGGAGACGTGTCCCAAACACCATATATTTT
CASSPPGRRVPNTIYF
>TRBD2|TRBJ2-7|TRBV5-4|.
TGTGCCAGCAGACCCCTGGCGGGAGGTTTGGACGAGCAGTACTTC
CASRPLAGGLDEQYF
>.|TRBJ1-1|TRBV5-1|.
TGCGCCAGCCGCCGCCCGGGGGAGAACACTGAAGCTTTCTTT
CASRRPGENTEAFF
>TRBD1|TRBJ2-7|TRBV10-3|.
TGTGCCATCAGTGACCACGGCAGGGGGATCTACGAGCAGTACTTC
CAISDHGRGIYEQYF
>TRBD1|TRBJ1-2|TRBV5-6|.
TGTGCCAGCAGCCTACCGGGACAGGGATTGGACTATGGCTACACCTTC
CASSLPGQGLDYGYTF
>.|TRBJ1-4|TRBV19|.
TGTGCCAGTAGCATTCTCTGGGCGGGACAAAGCTTTCAGGCTAATGAAAAACTGTTTTTT
CASSILWAGQSFQANEKLFF
>TRBD1|TRBJ1-1|TRBV10-1|.
TGCGCCACCAGGAGGACAGGGGGGTCTGAAGCTTTCTTT
CATRRTGGSEAFF
>.|TRBJ1-5|TRBV5-8|few
TGTGCCAGCAGCTTGGGTGTCAGCAATCAGCCCCAGCATTTT
CASSLGVSNQPQHF
>.|TRBJ2-2|TRBV5-6|.
TGTGCCAGCAGCTTACTAAGTGCGGGCACCGGGGAGCTGTTTTTT
CASSLLSAGTGELFF
>.|TRBJ2-7|TRBV2|.
TGTGCCAGCAGCCTCATAACCTCCTCCTACGAGCAGTACTTC
CASSLITSSYEQYF
>.|TRBJ1-1|TRBV7-6|.
TGTGCCAGCAGCTCATCCCTGGGCCACACTGAAGCTTTCTTT
CASSSSLGHTEAFF
>.|TRBJ1-4|TRBV27|.
TGTGCCAGCAGTTCTGGTACAACTAATGAAAAACTGTTTTTT
CASSSGTTNEKLFF
>.|TRBJ1-1|TRBV28|.
TGTGCCAGCAGTTTACCCGGCCGGTCAGGAGAGGAAGCTTTCTTT
CASSLPGRSGEEAFF
>.|TRBJ1-5|TRBV2|.
TGTGCCAGCAGTGGGGGGAGCAATCAGCCCCAGCATTTT
CASSGGSNQPQHF